This T cell receptor beta chain originates from a study of immune evolution from preneoplasia to lung adenocarcinoma. After pathologic assessment, macro-dissection selected premalignant or tumor cells for extraction. Profiling relied on immunoSEQ multiplex PCR, and the TCRdb table lists in-frame clones only, not all of them. The sample holds some 14,000 clones; about 80% are singletons and the top ten take approximately 5%. Overall study findings and caveats: Clonality was highest in normal lung, lower in later-stage lesions apparently.

The V segment lost 5 bases and the J segment 0 bases; nucleotides outside the gene matches: 4. CDR3 length: 16 residues. Germline V CDR1 and CDR2: SEHNR, FQNEAQ (reference sequence). Note on this clone: Antigen unknown.

Sequencing was done on a sample of FFPE minimally invasive lung adenocarcinoma tissue. The rearrangement uses TRBV7-9 and TRBJ2-6; 7 bases are shared with TRBD2. This TCR was sampled from a person between 65 and 79 years old with lung adenocarcinoma. The CDR3 nucleotides are TGTGCCAGCAGCAAAGGCGGGGGCTCTGGGGCCAACGTCCTGACTTTC. This sequence encodes CASSKGGGSGANVLTF.